A selection of T cell receptor beta chains follows, all from one sample in a study of blood T cell repertoires in COVID-19. Using immunoSEQ multiplex PCR, the repertoire was profiled, and TCRdb retains in-frame clones only, with some absent. The sample records approximately 220,000 clones, around 89% being singletons. The sequenced sample was PBMCs or T cells enriched from blood (not recorded which). Every receptor here comes from a woman under 40 who had recovered from COVID-19. Both conserved end residues are part of each CDR3. The D gene is left open where the match is weak. The size field is filled for only some rows; it gives once, few, many or a size class.

V	size	J	D	CDR3	DNA
TRBV5-4	many	TRBJ2-7	TRBD1	CASSQSGQVEQYF	TGTGCCAGCAGCCAGTCCGGACAGGTCGAGCAGTACTTC
TRBV7-8	-	TRBJ2-5	TRBD1	CASSLIGGGETQYF	TGTGCCAGCAGCTTAATAGGGGGCGGGGAGACCCAGTACTTC
TRBV7-2	-	TRBJ2-7	TRBD2	CASSLESGGSYEQYF	TGTGCCAGCAGCTTAGAAAGCGGGGGGAGCTACGAGCAGTACTTC
TRBV29-1	-	TRBJ2-3	TRBD1	CSVDPGQALTDTQYF	TGCAGCGTTGACCCGGGACAGGCCCTCACAGATACGCAGTATTTT
TRBV7-8	-	TRBJ2-3	-	CASSRFQDNRNTQYF	TGTGCCAGCAGCCGCTTCCAGGACAACCGGAATACGCAGTATTTT
TRBV6-5	few	TRBJ2-1	TRBD2	CASSSATSGENNEQFF	TGTGCCAGCAGTTCCGCGACTAGCGGGGAGAACAATGAGCAGTTCTTC
TRBV7-9	-	TRBJ2-1	-	CASSISGQLNEQFF	TGTGCCAGCAGCATCTCCGGACAGTTGAATGAGCAGTTCTTC
TRBV27	few	TRBJ2-3	TRBD2	CASILNMVRSWVAGGTDTQYF	TGTGCCAGTATCCTGAATATGGTAAGATCATGGGTAGCGGGGGGCACAGATACGCAGTATTTT
TRBV7-2	-	TRBJ1-2	-	CASSLQGGYGYTF	TGTGCCAGCAGCTTACAAGGGGGCTATGGCTACACCTTC
TRBV7-8	-	TRBJ1-1	-	CASSFRRDAEAFF	TGTGCCAGCAGCTTCAGGAGGGACGCTGAAGCTTTCTTT
TRBV6-5	-	TRBJ1-3	TRBD1	CASSIDRGSGNTIYF	TGTGCCAGCTCGATAGACAGGGGCTCTGGAAACACCATATATTTT
TRBV19	-	TRBJ1-2	-	CASSRGGGHLANYGYTF	TGTGCCAGTAGTAGAGGGGGGGGACACCTAGCTAACTATGGCTACACCTTC
TRBV7-9	-	TRBJ1-2	-	CASSPRQEGYTF	TGTGCCAGCAGCCCTAGACAGGAAGGCTACACCTTC
TRBV5-1	-	TRBJ1-1	-	CASSSYPQEGQMNTEAFF	TGCGCCAGCAGCTCCTATCCCCAAGAAGGACAGATGAACACTGAAGCTTTCTTT
TRBV18	-	TRBJ1-2	-	CASSPEWTDSNYGYTF	TGTGCCAGCTCACCAGAGTGGACGGACAGTAACTATGGCTACACCTTC
TRBV4-2	-	TRBJ1-4	-	CASSQEGGLIAVNEKLFF	TGTGCCAGCAGCCAAGAGGGGGGGCTTATAGCAGTTAATGAAAAACTGTTTTTT
TRBV11-2	-	TRBJ2-7	-	CASSLLLGHEQYF	TGTGCCAGCAGCTTACTACTGGGCCACGAGCAGTACTTC
TRBV5-6	-	TRBJ1-5	TRBD1	CASSEGQGRNQPQHF	TGTGCCAGCAGCGAGGGACAGGGGCGCAATCAGCCCCAGCATTTT
TRBV6-2/TRBV6-3	few	TRBJ1-1	-	CASSYSTRGVTEAFF	TGTGCCAGCAGTTACTCAACCAGGGGAGTCACTGAAGCTTTCTTT
TRBV4-1	-	TRBJ2-6	TRBD2	CASSRSPSGLSSGANVLTF	TGCGCCAGCAGCCGGAGCCCTAGCGGGTTATCCTCTGGGGCCAACGTCCTGACTTTC
TRBV2	few	TRBJ1-5	-	CASRGSGTVNQPQHF	TGTGCCAGCAGGGGGAGCGGGACGGTCAATCAGCCCCAGCATTTT
TRBV13	-	TRBJ2-1	TRBD2	CASSITSGGAYNEQFF	TGTGCCAGCAGCATAACTAGCGGGGGGGCCTACAATGAGCAGTTCTTC
TRBV10-2	-	TRBJ2-5	-	CASSELQGGETQYF	TGCGCCAGCAGTGAACTACAGGGCGGGGAGACCCAGTACTTC
TRBV7-8	-	TRBJ1-6	TRBD1	CASSLVQGAGSPLHF	TGTGCCAGCAGCTTAGTACAGGGGGCCGGTTCACCCCTCCACTTT
TRBV18	-	TRBJ1-5	-	CASSAEVTQPQHF	TGTGCCAGCTCAGCCGAGGTAACCCAGCCCCAGCATTTT
TRBV18	-	TRBJ2-1	TRBD2	CASSPGYAGGSGEQFF	TGTGCCAGCTCACCAGGCTATGCGGGGGGTAGTGGTGAGCAGTTCTTC
TRBV5-6	-	TRBJ2-1	TRBD1	CASGRQGAYNEQFF	TGTGCCAGCGGTAGGCAGGGGGCTTACAATGAGCAGTTCTTC
TRBV7-9	-	TRBJ1-1	-	CASSHRTEHTEAFF	TGTGCCAGCAGCCACAGGACAGAGCACACTGAAGCTTTCTTT
TRBV25-1	-	TRBJ2-2	TRBD1	CASRGQTNTGELFF	TGTGCCAGCAGGGGACAGACGAACACCGGGGAGCTGTTTTTT
TRBV3-1/TRBV3-2	-	TRBJ2-3	TRBD2	CASSQEVTSGGYTDTQYF	TGTGCCAGCAGCCAAGAGGTGACTAGCGGGGGGTACACAGATACGCAGTATTTT
TRBV9	-	TRBJ2-3	-	CASSVGSGTWSDTQYF	TGTGCCAGCAGCGTAGGGTCAGGTACTTGGTCAGATACGCAGTATTTT
TRBV5-8	-	TRBJ1-3	TRBD1	CASNRDRGRGSSGNTIYF	TGTGCCAGCAACCGGGACAGGGGGCGTGGGAGCTCTGGAAACACCATATATTTT
TRBV27	-	TRBJ1-2	-	CASSFSETDGYTF	TGTGCCAGCAGTTTCTCCGAGACAGATGGCTACACCTTC
TRBV12-3/TRBV12-4	-	TRBJ1-2	-	CASSWQRLDGYTF	TGTGCCAGCAGTTGGCAGCGCCTGGATGGCTACACCTTC
TRBV7-2	-	TRBJ2-1	-	CASSLLSGVPYNEQFF	TGTGCCAGCAGCCTTCTCTCGGGGGTCCCCTACAATGAGCAGTTCTTC
TRBV5-1	-	TRBJ2-5	TRBD2	CASSLGAGLETQYF	TGCGCCAGCAGCTTAGGAGCGGGGTTAGAGACCCAGTACTTC
TRBV11-2	few	TRBJ2-1	-	CASSLGAGYSEQFF	TGTGCCAGCAGCTTAGGAGCGGGCTATAGTGAGCAGTTCTTC
TRBV15	-	TRBJ1-5	-	CATSVGRSSNQPQHF	TGTGCCACCAGCGTGGGCAGGTCTAGCAATCAGCCCCAGCATTTT
TRBV6-2/TRBV6-3	-	TRBJ2-1	TRBD2	CASSQETGTIYNEQFF	TGTGCCAGCAGCCAAGAAACCGGGACTATATACAATGAGCAGTTCTTC
TRBV29-1	-	TRBJ2-3	TRBD2	CSVEAGGYTDTQYF	TGCAGCGTTGAAGCGGGGGGATACACAGATACGCAGTATTTT
TRBV19	-	TRBJ2-7	TRBD1	CASSIDRTGGVDEQYF	TGTGCCAGTAGTATAGATCGTACAGGGGGTGTTGACGAGCAGTACTTC
TRBV5-4	once	TRBJ1-2	TRBD1	CASSLELGRGPYGYTF	TGTGCCAGCAGCCTCGAATTGGGCAGGGGGCCCTATGGCTACACCTTC
TRBV4-3	-	TRBJ2-5	-	CASSQSLLETQYF	TGCGCCAGCAGCCAAAGCTTGTTGGAGACCCAGTACTTC
TRBV6-5	-	TRBJ1-3	-	CASSRAGNTIYF	TGTGCCAGCAGTCGGGCTGGAAACACCATATATTTT
TRBV5-5	once	TRBJ1-6	-	CASSGGTPAFNSPLHF	TGTGCCAGCAGCGGCGGGACGCCGGCGTTTAATTCACCCCTCCACTTT
TRBV19	-	TRBJ1-1	-	CASSMGSGGIAAEAFF	TGTGCCAGTAGTATGGGGTCCGGGGGGATTGCGGCTGAAGCTTTCTTT
TRBV4-3	-	TRBJ2-4	-	CASSPSLAKNIQYF	TGCGCCAGCAGCCCTTCCTTAGCCAAAAACATTCAGTACTTC
TRBV7-3	-	TRBJ2-1	-	CASSSGGEQFF	TGTGCCAGCAGCTCCGGTGGTGAGCAGTTCTTC